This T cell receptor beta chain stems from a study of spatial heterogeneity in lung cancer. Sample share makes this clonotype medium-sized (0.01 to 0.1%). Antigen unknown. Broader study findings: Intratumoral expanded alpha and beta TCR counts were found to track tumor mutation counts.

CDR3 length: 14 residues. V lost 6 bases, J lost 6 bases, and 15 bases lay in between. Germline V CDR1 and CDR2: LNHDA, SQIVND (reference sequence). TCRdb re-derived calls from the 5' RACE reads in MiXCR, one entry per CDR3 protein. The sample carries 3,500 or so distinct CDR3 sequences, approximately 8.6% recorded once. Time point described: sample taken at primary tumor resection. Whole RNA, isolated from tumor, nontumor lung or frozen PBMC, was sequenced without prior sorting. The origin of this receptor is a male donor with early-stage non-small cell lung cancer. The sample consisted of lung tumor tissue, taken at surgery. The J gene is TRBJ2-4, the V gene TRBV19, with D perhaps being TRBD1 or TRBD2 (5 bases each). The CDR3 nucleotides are TGTGCCAGTAGCCTGGGACCCGACGGAAACATTCAGTACTTC. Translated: CASSLGPDGNIQYF.